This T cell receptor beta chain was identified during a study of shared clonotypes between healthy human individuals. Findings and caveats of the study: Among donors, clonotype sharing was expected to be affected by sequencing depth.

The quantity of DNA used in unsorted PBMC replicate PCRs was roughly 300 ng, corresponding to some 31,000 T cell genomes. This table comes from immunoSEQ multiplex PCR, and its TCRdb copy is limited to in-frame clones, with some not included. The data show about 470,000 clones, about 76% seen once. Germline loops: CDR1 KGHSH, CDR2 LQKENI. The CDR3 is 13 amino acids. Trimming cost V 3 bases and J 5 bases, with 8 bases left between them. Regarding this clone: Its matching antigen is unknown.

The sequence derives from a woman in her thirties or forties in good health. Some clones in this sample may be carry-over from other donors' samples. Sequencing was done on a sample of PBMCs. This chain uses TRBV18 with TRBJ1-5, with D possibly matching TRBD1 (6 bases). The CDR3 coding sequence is TGTGCCAGCTCACCGGACAGCCATCAGCCCCAGCATTTT. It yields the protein CASSPDSHQPQHF.